These T cell receptor beta chains were read from a single sample in a study of blood T cell repertoires in COVID-19. Profiling relied on immunoSEQ multiplex PCR, and the TCRdb table lists in-frame clones only, not all of them. The table shows around 260,000 clones, with 70% to 90% occurring only once. Material: PBMCs or T cells enriched from blood (not recorded which). These receptors all stem from a woman aged 30 to 39 who had recovered from COVID-19. CDR3s leave out the opening cysteine and the closing phenylalanine or tryptophan. The D gene is left open where the match is weak.

>TRBJ1-2|TRBV24-1|.
AISPGGGSYT
>TRBJ2-7|TRBV30|.
AWSPGIFYEQY
>TRBJ2-7|TRBV13|.
ASSPRGYEQY
>TRBJ1-1|TRBV25-1|.
ASGRQVDTEAF
>TRBJ1-5|TRBV18|.
ASSPSRGNQPQH
>TRBJ2-3|TRBV27|.
ASSLRETDTQY
>TRBJ2-1|TRBV11-3|TRBD2
ASSEREAYNEQF
>TRBJ1-1|TRBV11-2|.
ASSLFRDIEAF
>TRBJ1-5|TRBV30|.
AWTHSGNQPQH
>TRBJ1-5|TRBV28|.
ASSLGGGNQPQH
>TRBJ1-2|TRBV15|.
ATSRPDSNYGYT
>TRBJ1-5|TRBV2|TRBD1
ASRTGGYSNQPQH
>TRBJ2-2|TRBV5-4|TRBD2
ASSLGLAGRAGELF
>TRBJ2-2|TRBV11-2|TRBD1
ASRSPGQGTGELF
>TRBJ2-5|TRBV28|TRBD2
ASISGGWGLETQY
>TRBJ2-7|TRBV7-8|TRBD1
ASSLSRGLSYEQY
>TRBJ2-4|TRBV28|TRBD2
ASSRPLGTSGGACRY
>TRBJ1-1|TRBV9|TRBD1
ASSVAGTVTEAF
>TRBJ2-7|TRBV28|.
ASSQVNYEQY
>TRBJ2-3|TRBV5-1|.
ASSLTDWGGTQY
>TRBJ2-7|TRBV7-9|TRBD2
ASSLSGGRGEQY
>TRBJ2-3|TRBV3-1/TRBV3-2|TRBD2
ASRQRGGTDTQY
>TRBJ2-2|TRBV6-5|.
ASSYHLGGNTGELF
>TRBJ1-2|TRBV9|.
ASSVAGGGKLT
>TRBJ2-7|TRBV4-2|.
ASSHGETGYEQY
>TRBJ2-1|TRBV5-6|TRBD2
ASSYSGVYNEQF
>TRBJ2-7|TRBV30|TRBD2
AAGTSGYEQY
>TRBJ1-4|TRBV5-1|.
ASSLGSIPNEKLF
>TRBJ2-7|TRBV4-1|.
ASSQRGHSSYEQY
>TRBJ1-1|TRBV2|.
ASSSTGGLFTEAF
>TRBJ1-1|TRBV7-2|TRBD1
ASSVDRGGAF
>TRBJ1-1|TRBV7-9|.
ASSFSRDPWRTEAF
>TRBJ1-1|TRBV7-9|.
ASSLLTNTEAF
>TRBJ2-1|TRBV19|TRBD2
ASSIGGLAGNNEQF
>TRBJ1-2|TRBV11-2|.
ASSLDRGGRGYT
>TRBJ2-1|TRBV5-1|TRBD1
ASSLTPDRANEQF
>TRBJ1-1|TRBV29-1|.
SDGLSEAF
>TRBJ2-7|TRBV5-1|.
ASSDGQPGAYEQY
>TRBJ1-2|TRBV19|.
ASIRQGNYGYT
>TRBJ2-7|TRBV10-2|.
ASSILLSHEQY
>TRBJ1-1|TRBV7-3|.
ASSSRQHTEAF
>TRBJ1-3|TRBV30|.
AWSRSSGNTIY
>TRBJ2-3|TRBV7-3|.
ASSPGGTDTQY
>TRBJ1-4|TRBV27|TRBD1
ASSFWTGGPQKLF
>TRBJ1-1|TRBV5-4|.
ASSLAWGGTEAF